Sequencing of this T cell receptor (beta chain) was carried out in a study of control samples from healthy donors and cancer patients. Germline values: CDR1 MNHNS, CDR2 SASEGT. V lost 3 bases and J lost 8, with 11 bases in between. The CDR3 runs 13 residues. Only a few counts were recorded for this clone. Assay: immunoSEQ multiplex PCR; the TCRdb copy retains only in-frame clones and omits some. The sample shows some 110,000 clones, about 93% of them seen only once. The origin of this receptor is a man aged 25-45 years in good health. The specimen sequenced was blood. This rearrangement joins TRBV6-1 to TRBJ2-4; D is unresolved. CDR3 sequence (DNA): TGTGCCAGCAGTGAGGAGTCCTGGGACATTCAGTACTTC. Protein product: CASSEESWDIQYF.